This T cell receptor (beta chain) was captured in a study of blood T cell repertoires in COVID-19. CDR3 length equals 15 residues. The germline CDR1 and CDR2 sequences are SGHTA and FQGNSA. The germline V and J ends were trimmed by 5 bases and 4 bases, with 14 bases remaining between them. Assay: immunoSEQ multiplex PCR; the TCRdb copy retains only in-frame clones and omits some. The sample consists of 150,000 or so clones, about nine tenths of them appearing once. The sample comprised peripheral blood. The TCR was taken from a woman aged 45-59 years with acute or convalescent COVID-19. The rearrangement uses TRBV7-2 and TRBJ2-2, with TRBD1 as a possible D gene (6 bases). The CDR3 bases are TGTGCCAGCAGCCTTGGGACATTGATCACCGGGGAGCTGTTTTTT. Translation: CASSLGTLITGELFF.